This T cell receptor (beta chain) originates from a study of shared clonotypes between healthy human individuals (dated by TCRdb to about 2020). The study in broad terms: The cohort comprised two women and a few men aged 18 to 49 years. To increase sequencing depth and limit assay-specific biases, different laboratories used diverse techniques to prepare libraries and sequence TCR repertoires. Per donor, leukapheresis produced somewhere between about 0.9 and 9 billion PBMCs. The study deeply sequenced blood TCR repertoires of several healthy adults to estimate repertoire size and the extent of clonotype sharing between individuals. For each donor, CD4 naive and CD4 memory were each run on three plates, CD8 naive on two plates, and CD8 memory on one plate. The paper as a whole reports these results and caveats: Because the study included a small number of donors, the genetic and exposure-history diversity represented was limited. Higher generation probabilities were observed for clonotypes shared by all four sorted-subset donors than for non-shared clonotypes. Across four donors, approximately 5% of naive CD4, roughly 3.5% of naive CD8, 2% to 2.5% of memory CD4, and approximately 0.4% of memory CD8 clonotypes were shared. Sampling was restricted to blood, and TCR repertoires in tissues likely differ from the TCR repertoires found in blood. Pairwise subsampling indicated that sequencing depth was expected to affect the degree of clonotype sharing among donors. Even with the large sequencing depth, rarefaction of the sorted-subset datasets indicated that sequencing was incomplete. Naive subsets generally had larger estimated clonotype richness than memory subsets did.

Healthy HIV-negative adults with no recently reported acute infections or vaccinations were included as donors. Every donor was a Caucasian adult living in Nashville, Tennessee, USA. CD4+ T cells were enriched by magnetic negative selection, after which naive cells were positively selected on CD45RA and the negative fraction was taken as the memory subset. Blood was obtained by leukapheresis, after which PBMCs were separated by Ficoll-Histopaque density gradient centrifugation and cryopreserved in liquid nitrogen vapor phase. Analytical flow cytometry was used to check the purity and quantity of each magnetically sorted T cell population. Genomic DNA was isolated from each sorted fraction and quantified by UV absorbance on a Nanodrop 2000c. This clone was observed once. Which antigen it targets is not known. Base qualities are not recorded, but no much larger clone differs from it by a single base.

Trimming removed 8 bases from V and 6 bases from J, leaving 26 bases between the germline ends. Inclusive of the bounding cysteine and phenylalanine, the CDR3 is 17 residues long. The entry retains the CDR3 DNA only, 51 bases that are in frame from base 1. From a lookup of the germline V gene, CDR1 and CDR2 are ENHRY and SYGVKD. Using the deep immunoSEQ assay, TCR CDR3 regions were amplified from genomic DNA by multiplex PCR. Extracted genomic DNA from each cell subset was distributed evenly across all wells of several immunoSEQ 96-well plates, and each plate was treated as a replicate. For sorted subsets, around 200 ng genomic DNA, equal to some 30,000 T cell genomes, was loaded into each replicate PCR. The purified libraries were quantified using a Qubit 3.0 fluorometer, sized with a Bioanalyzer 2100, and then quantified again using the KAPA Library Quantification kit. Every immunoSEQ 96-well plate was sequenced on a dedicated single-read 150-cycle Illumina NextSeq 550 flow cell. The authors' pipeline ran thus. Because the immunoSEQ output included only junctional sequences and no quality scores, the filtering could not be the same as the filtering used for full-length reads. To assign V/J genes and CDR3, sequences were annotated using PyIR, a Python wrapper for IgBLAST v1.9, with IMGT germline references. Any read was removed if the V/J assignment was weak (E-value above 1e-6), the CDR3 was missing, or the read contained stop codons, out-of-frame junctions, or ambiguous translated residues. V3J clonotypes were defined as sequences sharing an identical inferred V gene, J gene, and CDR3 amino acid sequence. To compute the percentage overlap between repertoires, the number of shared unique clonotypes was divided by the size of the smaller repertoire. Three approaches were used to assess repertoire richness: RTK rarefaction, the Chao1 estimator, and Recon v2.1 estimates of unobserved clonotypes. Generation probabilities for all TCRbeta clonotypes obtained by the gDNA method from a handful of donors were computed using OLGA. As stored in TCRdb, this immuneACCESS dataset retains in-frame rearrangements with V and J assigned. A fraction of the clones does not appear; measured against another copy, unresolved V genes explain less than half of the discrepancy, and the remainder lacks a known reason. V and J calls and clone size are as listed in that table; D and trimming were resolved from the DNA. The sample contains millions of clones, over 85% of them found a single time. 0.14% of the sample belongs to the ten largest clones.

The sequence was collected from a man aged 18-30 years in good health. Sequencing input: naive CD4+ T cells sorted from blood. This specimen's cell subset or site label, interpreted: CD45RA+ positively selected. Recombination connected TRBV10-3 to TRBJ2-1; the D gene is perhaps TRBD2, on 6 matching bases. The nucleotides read TGTGCCATCCCCGAGCGGAGTCCGGGAGAGATCGTCAATGAGCAGTTCTTC. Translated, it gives CAIPERSPGEIVNEQFF.